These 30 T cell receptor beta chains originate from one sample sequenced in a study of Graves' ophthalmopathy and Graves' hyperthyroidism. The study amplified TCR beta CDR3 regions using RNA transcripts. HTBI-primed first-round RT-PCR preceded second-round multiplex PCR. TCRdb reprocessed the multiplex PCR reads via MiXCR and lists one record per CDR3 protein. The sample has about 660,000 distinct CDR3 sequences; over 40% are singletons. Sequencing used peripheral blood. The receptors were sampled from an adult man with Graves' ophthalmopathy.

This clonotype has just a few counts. The CDR3 bases are TGCGCCAGCAGCCAGCTTGCTAGGGACAGGGGATCCGAGCAGTACTTC. Protein sequence: CASSQLARDRGSEQYF. V gene TRBV4-3 combines with J gene TRBJ2-7, with TRBD1 matching over 10 bases. Germline CDR1 LGHNA, CDR2 YSLEER. CDR3 length: 16 amino acids. The V segment lost 3 bases and the J segment 6 bases; nucleotides outside the gene matches: 11.

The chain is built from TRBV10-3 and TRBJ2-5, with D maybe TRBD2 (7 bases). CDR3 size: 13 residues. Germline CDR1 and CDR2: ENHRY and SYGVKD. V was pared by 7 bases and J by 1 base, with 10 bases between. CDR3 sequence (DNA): TGTGCCATCAAGAGGGGGGGCCAAGAGACCCAGTACTTC. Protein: CAIKRGGQETQYF.

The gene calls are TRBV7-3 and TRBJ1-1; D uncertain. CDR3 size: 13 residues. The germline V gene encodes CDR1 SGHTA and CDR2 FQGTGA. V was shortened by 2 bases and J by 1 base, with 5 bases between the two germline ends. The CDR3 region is CASSLPENTEAFF. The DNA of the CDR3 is TGTGCCAGCAGCTTACCTGAGAACACTGAAGCTTTCTTT.

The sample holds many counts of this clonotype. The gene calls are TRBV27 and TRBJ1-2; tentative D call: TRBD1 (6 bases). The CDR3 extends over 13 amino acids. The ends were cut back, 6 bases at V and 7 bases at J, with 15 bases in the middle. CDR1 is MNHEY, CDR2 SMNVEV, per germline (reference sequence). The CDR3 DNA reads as TGTGCCAGCAGCAACAGGGCCGGTAGTGGCTACACCTTC. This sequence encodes CASSNRAGSGYTF.

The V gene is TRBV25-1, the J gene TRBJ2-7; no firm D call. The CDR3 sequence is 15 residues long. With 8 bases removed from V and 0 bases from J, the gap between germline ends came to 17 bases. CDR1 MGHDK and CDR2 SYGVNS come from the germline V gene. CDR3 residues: CASSPPTLLSYEQYF. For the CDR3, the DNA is TGTGCCAGCTCACCACCGACCCTACTCTCCTACGAGCAGTACTTC.

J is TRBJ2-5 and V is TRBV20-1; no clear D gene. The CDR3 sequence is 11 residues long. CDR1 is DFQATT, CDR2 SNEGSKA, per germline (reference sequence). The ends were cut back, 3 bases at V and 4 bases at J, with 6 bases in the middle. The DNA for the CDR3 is TGCAGTGCTAGGGCCCCAGAGACCCAGTACTTC. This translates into CSARAPETQYF.

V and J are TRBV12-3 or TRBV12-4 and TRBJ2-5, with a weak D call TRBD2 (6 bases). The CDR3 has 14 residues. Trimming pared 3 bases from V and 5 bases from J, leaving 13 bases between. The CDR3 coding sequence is TGTGCCAGCAGTTTTGGAGGGGTTTCGGAGACCCAGTACTTC. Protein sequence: CASSFGGVSETQYF.

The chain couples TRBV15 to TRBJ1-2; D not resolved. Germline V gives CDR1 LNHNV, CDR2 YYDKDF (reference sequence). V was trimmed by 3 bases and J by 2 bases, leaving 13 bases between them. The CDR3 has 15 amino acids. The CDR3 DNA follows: TGTGCCACCAGCAGCTTGGACGGCAGGAACTATGGCTACACCTTC. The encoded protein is CATSSLDGRNYGYTF.

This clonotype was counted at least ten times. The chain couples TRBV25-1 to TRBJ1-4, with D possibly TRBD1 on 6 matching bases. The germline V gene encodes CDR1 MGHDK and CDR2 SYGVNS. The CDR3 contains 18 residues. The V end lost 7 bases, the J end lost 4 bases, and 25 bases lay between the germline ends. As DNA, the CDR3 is TGTGCCAGCACCCCAGTGAAGGAGCTACAGGGCAATAATGAAAAACTGTTTTTT. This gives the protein CASTPVKELQGNNEKLFF.

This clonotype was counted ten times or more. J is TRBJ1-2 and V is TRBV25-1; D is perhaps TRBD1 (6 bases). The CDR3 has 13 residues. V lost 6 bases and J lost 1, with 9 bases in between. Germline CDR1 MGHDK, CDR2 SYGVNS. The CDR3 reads CASSAGHNYGYTF. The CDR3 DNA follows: TGTGCCAGCAGCGCGGGACATAACTATGGCTACACCTTC.

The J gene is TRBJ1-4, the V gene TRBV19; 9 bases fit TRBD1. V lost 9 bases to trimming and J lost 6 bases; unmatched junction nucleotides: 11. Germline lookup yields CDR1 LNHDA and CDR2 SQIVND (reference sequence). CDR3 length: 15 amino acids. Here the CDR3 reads CASTTGQGLDEKLFF. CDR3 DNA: TGTGCCAGCACAACCGGACAGGGGCTCGATGAAAAACTGTTTTTT.

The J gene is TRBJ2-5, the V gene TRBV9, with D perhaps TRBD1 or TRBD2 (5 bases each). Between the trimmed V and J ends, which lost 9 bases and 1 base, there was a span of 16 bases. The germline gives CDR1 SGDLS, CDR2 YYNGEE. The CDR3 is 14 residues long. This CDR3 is CATKRAGTQETQYF. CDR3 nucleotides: TGTGCCACCAAAAGGGCAGGGACCCAAGAGACCCAGTACTTC.

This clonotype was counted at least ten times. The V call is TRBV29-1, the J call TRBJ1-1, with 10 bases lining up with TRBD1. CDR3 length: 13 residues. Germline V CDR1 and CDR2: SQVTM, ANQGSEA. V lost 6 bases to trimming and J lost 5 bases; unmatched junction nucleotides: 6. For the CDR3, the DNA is TGCAGCGTGGGACAGGGGCGAGGGACTGAAGCTTTCTTT. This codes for CSVGQGRGTEAFF. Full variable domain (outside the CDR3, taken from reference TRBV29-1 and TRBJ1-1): SAVISQKPSRDICQRGTSLTIQCQVDSQVTMMFWYRQQPGQSLTLIATANQGSEATYESGFVIDKFPISRPNLTFSTLTVSNMSPEDSSIYLCSVGQGRGTEAFFGQGTRLTVV.

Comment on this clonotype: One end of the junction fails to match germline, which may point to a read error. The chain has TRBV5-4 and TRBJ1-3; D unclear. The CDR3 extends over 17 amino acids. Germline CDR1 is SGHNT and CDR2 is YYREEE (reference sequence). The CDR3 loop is CASSQDYYGNSGNTIYF. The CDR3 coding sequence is TGCGCCAGCAGCCAAGATTATTACGGAAACTCTGGAAACACCATATATTTT.

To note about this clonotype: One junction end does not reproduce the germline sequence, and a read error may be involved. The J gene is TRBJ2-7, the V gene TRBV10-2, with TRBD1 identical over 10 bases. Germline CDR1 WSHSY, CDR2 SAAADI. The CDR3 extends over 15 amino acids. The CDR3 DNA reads TGTGCCAGCTTTTCCGGGACAGGGGATTCCTACGAGCAGTACTTC. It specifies CASFSGTGDSYEQYF.

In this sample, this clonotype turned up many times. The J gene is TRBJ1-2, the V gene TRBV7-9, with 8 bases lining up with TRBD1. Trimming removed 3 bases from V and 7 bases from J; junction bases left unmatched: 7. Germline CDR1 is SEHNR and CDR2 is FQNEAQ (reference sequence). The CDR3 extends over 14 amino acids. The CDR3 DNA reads TGTGCCAGCAGCTTTGACAGGGGCGGGAGTGGCTACACCTTC. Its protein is CASSFDRGGSGYTF.

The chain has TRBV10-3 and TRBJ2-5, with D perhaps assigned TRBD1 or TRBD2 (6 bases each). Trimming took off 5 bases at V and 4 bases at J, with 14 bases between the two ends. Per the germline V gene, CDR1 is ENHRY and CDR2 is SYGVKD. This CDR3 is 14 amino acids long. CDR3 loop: CAISLSGAGETQYF. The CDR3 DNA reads TGTGCCATCAGTTTATCGGGGGCAGGAGAGACCCAGTACTTC.

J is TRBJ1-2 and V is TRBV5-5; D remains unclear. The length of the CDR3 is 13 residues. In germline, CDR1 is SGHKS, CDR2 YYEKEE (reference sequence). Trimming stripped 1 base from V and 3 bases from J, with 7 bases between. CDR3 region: CASSLQWDYGYTF. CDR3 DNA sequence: TGTGCCAGCAGCTTGCAGTGGGACTATGGCTACACCTTC.

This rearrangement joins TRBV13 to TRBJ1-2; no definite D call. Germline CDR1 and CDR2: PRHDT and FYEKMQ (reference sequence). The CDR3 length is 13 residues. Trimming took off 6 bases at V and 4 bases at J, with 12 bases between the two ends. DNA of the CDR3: TGTGCCAGCAGTTGGAAAGGGAGCTATGGCTACACCTTC. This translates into CASSWKGSYGYTF.

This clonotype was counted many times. In DNA form, the CDR3 reads TGTGCCAGCAGCCCCAATCCCAGGACCAATGAAGCTTTCTTT. It yields the protein CASSPNPRTNEAFF. The genes are TRBV9 and TRBJ1-1, with D unresolved. Trimming cost V 4 bases and J 7 bases, with 17 bases left between them. CDR3 length equals 14 residues. Germline CDR1 SGDLS, CDR2 YYNGEE.

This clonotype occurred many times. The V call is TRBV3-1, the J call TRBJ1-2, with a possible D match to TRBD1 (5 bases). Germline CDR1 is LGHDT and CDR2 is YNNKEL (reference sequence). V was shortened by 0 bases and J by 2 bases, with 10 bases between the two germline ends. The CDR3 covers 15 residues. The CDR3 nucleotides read TGTGCCAGCAGCCAAGAATGGGCAGGGAACTATGGCTACACCTTC. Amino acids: CASSQEWAGNYGYTF.

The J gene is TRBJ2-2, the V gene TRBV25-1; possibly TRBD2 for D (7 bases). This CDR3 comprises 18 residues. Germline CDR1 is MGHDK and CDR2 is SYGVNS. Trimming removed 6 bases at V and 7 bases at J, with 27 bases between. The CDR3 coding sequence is TGTGCCAGCAGGACCACAAGGGGGAGGGGGGCGCAGGGCGGGGAGCTGTTTTTT. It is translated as CASRTTRGRGAQGGELFF.

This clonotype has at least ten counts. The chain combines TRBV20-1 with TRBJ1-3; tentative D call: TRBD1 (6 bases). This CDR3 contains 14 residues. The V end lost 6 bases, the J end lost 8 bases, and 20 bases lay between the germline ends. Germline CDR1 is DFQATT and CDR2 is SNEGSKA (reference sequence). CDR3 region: CSATAGGAWDTIYF. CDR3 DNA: TGCAGTGCGACCGCTGGGGGGGCATGGGACACCATATATTTT.

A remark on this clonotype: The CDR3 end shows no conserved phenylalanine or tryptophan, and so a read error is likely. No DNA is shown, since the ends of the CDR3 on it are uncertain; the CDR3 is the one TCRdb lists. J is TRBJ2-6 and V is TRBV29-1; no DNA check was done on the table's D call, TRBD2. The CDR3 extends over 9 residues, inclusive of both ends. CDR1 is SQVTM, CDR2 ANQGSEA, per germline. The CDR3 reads CSGTGTSLS.

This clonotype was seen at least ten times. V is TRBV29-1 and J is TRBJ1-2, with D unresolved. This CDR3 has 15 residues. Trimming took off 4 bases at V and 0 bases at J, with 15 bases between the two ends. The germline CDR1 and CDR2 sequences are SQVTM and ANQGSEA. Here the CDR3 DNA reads TGCAGCGTTGGGGTCCGGCGGATAGCTAACTATGGCTACACCTTC. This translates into CSVGVRRIANYGYTF.

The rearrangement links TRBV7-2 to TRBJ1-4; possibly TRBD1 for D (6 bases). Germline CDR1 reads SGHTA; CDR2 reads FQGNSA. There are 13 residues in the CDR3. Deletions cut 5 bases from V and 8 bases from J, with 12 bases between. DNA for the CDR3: TGTGCCAGCAGCCCCGGGGGCCAGGAAAAACTGTTTTTT. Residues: CASSPGGQEKLFF.

For the CDR3, the DNA is TGTGCCATCAGTGAGTTAGGACAGGCTGCAACTAATGAAAAACTGTTTTTT. Translation gives CAISELGQAATNEKLFF. The chain links TRBV10-3 to TRBJ1-4; 7 bases match TRBD1. The CDR3 is 17 amino acids. From germline, CDR1 is ENHRY and CDR2 SYGVKD. Trimming cost V 1 base and J 0 bases; bases outside gene matches: 5.

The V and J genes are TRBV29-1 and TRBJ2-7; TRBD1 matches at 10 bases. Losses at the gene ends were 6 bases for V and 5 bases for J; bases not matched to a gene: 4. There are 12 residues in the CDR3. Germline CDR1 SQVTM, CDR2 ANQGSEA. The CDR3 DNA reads TGCAGCGTGTTTGGACAGGGGGACGAGCAGTACTTC. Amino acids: CSVFGQGDEQYF.

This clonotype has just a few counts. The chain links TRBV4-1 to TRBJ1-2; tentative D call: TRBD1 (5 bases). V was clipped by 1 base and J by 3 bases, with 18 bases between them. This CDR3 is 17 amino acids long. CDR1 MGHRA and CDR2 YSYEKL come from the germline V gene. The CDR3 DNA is TGCGCCAGCAGCCAAGTGGGGGGGGTGCCGCGATACTATGGCTACACCTTC. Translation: CASSQVGGVPRYYGYTF.

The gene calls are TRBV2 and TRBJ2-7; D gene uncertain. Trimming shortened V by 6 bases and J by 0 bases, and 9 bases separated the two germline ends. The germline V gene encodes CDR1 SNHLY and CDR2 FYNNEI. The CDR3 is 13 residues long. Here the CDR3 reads CASSQAHSYEQYF. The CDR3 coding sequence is TGTGCCAGCAGCCAAGCTCACTCCTACGAGCAGTACTTC.